The rows below give T cell receptor beta chains drawn from one sample of a study of memory CD4+ T cells and cytomegalovirus serostatus. Libraries were prepared by immunoSEQ multiplex PCR; TCRdb keeps only in-frame clonotypes and omits some of them. The data show roughly 50,000 clones, more than 70% seen once. Sequences were obtained from memory CD4+ T cells from blood. All receptors come from an adult in good health and CMV-seronegative. The conserved cysteine and the conserved F or W are not part of the CDR3 here. Each record gives: D gene, J gene, V gene, CDR3 protein. D genes are given only for firm matches.

d_call: NA; j_call: TRBJ2-2; v_call: TRBV19; cdr3_aa: ATRTGLGNTGELF
d_call: TRBD2; j_call: TRBJ2-7; v_call: TRBV19; cdr3_aa: ASSVGTSGFSYEQY
d_call: NA; j_call: TRBJ1-4; v_call: TRBV18; cdr3_aa: ASSPGLTNEKLF
d_call: NA; j_call: TRBJ2-1; v_call: TRBV5-4; cdr3_aa: ASSLVTDRNEQF
d_call: TRBD2; j_call: TRBJ2-1; v_call: TRBV11-3; cdr3_aa: ASSSPSGSSYNEQF
d_call: NA; j_call: TRBJ2-7; v_call: TRBV5-1; cdr3_aa: ASSFSGNYEQY
d_call: NA; j_call: TRBJ1-3; v_call: TRBV5-1; cdr3_aa: ASSLGASGNTIY
d_call: NA; j_call: TRBJ2-6; v_call: TRBV28; cdr3_aa: ASSFQFGANVLT
d_call: TRBD1; j_call: TRBJ1-1; v_call: TRBV25-1; cdr3_aa: ASTGTGGVAF
d_call: NA; j_call: TRBJ2-1; v_call: TRBV18; cdr3_aa: ASSPSGWQF
d_call: NA; j_call: TRBJ2-7; v_call: TRBV7-2; cdr3_aa: ASSLGPGAYEQY
d_call: NA; j_call: TRBJ1-4; v_call: TRBV7-6; cdr3_aa: ASSLGPYEKLF
d_call: NA; j_call: TRBJ1-3; v_call: TRBV5-1; cdr3_aa: ASSFSLPSSGNTIY
d_call: NA; j_call: TRBJ1-1; v_call: TRBV12-5; cdr3_aa: ASGPRGSRF
d_call: NA; j_call: TRBJ2-5; v_call: TRBV5-1; cdr3_aa: ASSSGGPRETQY
d_call: NA; j_call: TRBJ1-5; v_call: TRBV6-1; cdr3_aa: ASTFYSNQPQH
d_call: TRBD1; j_call: TRBJ2-2; v_call: TRBV15; cdr3_aa: ATSSWGQGVANTGELF
d_call: NA; j_call: TRBJ1-1; v_call: TRBV10-2; cdr3_aa: ASCSTGPYTEAF
d_call: TRBD2; j_call: TRBJ2-7; v_call: TRBV28; cdr3_aa: ASRRGTSGDYEQY
d_call: NA; j_call: TRBJ2-7; v_call: TRBV4-1; cdr3_aa: ASSQAGTTQY
d_call: TRBD1; j_call: TRBJ1-4; v_call: TRBV30; cdr3_aa: ASRKQGISNEKLF
d_call: TRBD1; j_call: TRBJ1-4; v_call: TRBV28; cdr3_aa: ATRRSGQLNEKLF
d_call: TRBD1; j_call: TRBJ1-4; v_call: TRBV6-1; cdr3_aa: ASGDRGLEKLF
d_call: NA; j_call: TRBJ1-2; v_call: TRBV5-6; cdr3_aa: ASSPTTVSLYGYT
d_call: TRBD1; j_call: TRBJ1-3; v_call: TRBV5-1; cdr3_aa: ASSLFGTGLHTIY
d_call: TRBD2; j_call: TRBJ2-1; v_call: TRBV2; cdr3_aa: ASGSLAGFNEQF
d_call: TRBD1; j_call: TRBJ1-1; v_call: TRBV5-1; cdr3_aa: ASSGPPGTGAINTEAF
d_call: NA; j_call: TRBJ1-2; v_call: TRBV27; cdr3_aa: ASSLSGSYLEYGYT
d_call: NA; j_call: TRBJ2-5; v_call: TRBV20-1; cdr3_aa: SAREVETQY
d_call: NA; j_call: TRBJ2-5; v_call: TRBV5-1; cdr3_aa: ASSLAGVRETQY
d_call: NA; j_call: TRBJ2-7; v_call: TRBV29-1; cdr3_aa: SVFTAARGYEQY
d_call: NA; j_call: TRBJ1-1; v_call: TRBV7-9; cdr3_aa: ASSLDRANTEAF
d_call: NA; j_call: TRBJ2-7; v_call: TRBV28; cdr3_aa: ASSLGGWQQY
d_call: TRBD1; j_call: TRBJ1-2; v_call: TRBV4-2; cdr3_aa: ASSRTTDRVGYT
d_call: TRBD1; j_call: TRBJ1-5; v_call: TRBV2; cdr3_aa: ASSGTGGAGNQPQH
d_call: TRBD2; j_call: TRBJ2-3; v_call: TRBV5-4; cdr3_aa: ASSLPTSGGTDTQY
d_call: NA; j_call: TRBJ1-1; v_call: TRBV5-1; cdr3_aa: ASRPGGANTEAF
d_call: NA; j_call: TRBJ2-6; v_call: TRBV7-2; cdr3_aa: ASSPQVISGANVLT
d_call: TRBD2; j_call: TRBJ2-6; v_call: TRBV5-1; cdr3_aa: ASSRGGLPRATGANVLT
d_call: NA; j_call: TRBJ1-3; v_call: TRBV7-9; cdr3_aa: ASSFEVSGSSGNTIY
d_call: NA; j_call: TRBJ1-2; v_call: TRBV6-5; cdr3_aa: ASSPASRGGGYT
d_call: NA; j_call: TRBJ2-5; v_call: TRBV30; cdr3_aa: AWKAGTGIGETQY
d_call: NA; j_call: TRBJ2-3; v_call: TRBV5-6; cdr3_aa: ASSLVGGGRADTQY
d_call: NA; j_call: TRBJ2-7; v_call: TRBV28; cdr3_aa: ASSLWRSEQY
d_call: TRBD2; j_call: TRBJ2-3; v_call: TRBV6-5; cdr3_aa: ASSLAGEPTDTQY
d_call: NA; j_call: TRBJ2-5; v_call: TRBV5-6; cdr3_aa: ASSSGPRKETQY
d_call: TRBD1; j_call: TRBJ1-3; v_call: TRBV18; cdr3_aa: ASSPEGQGRRNTIY
d_call: TRBD1; j_call: TRBJ1-1; v_call: TRBV5-1; cdr3_aa: ASSSRQGGSTEAF
d_call: TRBD2; j_call: TRBJ2-6; v_call: TRBV5-1; cdr3_aa: ASSPSAVGAGGGANVLT
d_call: TRBD2; j_call: TRBJ2-1; v_call: TRBV10-3; cdr3_aa: AISGLAGGANEQF
d_call: NA; j_call: TRBJ2-5; v_call: TRBV5-1; cdr3_aa: ASSQGGGSQETQY
d_call: TRBD2; j_call: TRBJ2-3; v_call: TRBV5-1; cdr3_aa: ASSLGTSPDTQY
d_call: TRBD1; j_call: TRBJ1-2; v_call: TRBV4-1; cdr3_aa: ASSGRDRGLDYT
d_call: NA; j_call: TRBJ2-3; v_call: TRBV7-9; cdr3_aa: ASSLSRGADTQY
d_call: NA; j_call: TRBJ2-1; v_call: TRBV11-3; cdr3_aa: ASSLDRNEQF
d_call: TRBD2; j_call: TRBJ2-7; v_call: TRBV6-5; cdr3_aa: ASSSEREGVYEQY